What follows are 30 T cell receptor beta chains derived from one specimen sequenced in a study of blood T cell repertoires in COVID-19. Measured with immunoSEQ multiplex PCR; TCRdb has only the in-frame clones, and not every one. The sample shows about 220,000 clones, 75% to 90% of them seen only once. The sample taken for sequencing was PBMCs or T cells enriched from blood (not recorded which). These receptors were obtained from a woman aged 40-49 years with acute COVID-19.

This clone was picked up a small number of times. Here the CDR3 DNA reads TGCGCCAGCAGCCCGGGACAGGGTCGATGGAGGAATTCACCCCTCCACTTT. Translating gives CASSPGQGRWRNSPLHF. This rearrangement joins TRBV5-1 to TRBJ1-6, with TRBD1 matching over 9 bases. CDR1 is SGHRS and CDR2 is YFSETQ in the germline V gene. The CDR3 has 17 residues. J lost 7 bases, V lost 4 bases, and 12 bases had no gene match.

The chain carries TRBV6-2 or TRBV6-3 and TRBJ1-2; 7 nucleotides match TRBD1. With V trimmed by 6 bases and J by 7 bases, 17 bases remained unmatched. Germline CDR1 reads MNHEY; CDR2 reads SVGEGT. CDR3 length: 16 residues. The CDR3 reads CASSPLFPEGARGYTF. The CDR3 bases are TGTGCCAGCAGCCCCTTATTCCCAGAGGGGGCGCGTGGCTACACCTTC.

The chain's CDR3 is CASSIGLLAFF. Here the CDR3 DNA reads TGTGCCAGTAGTATAGGACTCTTGGCTTTCTTT. This sequence joins TRBV19 and TRBJ1-1; no clear D gene. The CDR3 length is 11 residues. Germline CDR1 LNHDA, CDR2 SQIVND (reference sequence). The V and J ends lost 1 base and 11 bases respectively, with 8 bases between them.

The chain couples TRBV5-1 to TRBJ1-3, with a weak D call TRBD1 (5 bases). The CDR3 has 13 residues. V was trimmed by 5 bases and J by 4 bases, leaving 10 bases between them. CDR1 and CDR2 from the germline V gene are SGHRS and YFSETQ. The CDR3 is CASSETAGNTIYF. The CDR3 coding sequence is TGCGCCAGCAGTGAGACAGCCGGAAACACCATATATTTT.

The chain joins TRBV7-9 to TRBJ1-2, with 9 bases matching TRBD1. Germline V gene data show CDR1 as SEHNR and CDR2 as FQNEAQ (reference sequence). With 4 bases clipped from V and 6 bases from J, the junction kept 6 bases outside the gene matches. This CDR3 has 14 amino acids. CDR3 region: CASSSPGQGNGYTF. In nucleotides, the CDR3 is TGTGCCAGCAGCTCCCCGGGACAGGGCAATGGCTACACCTTC.

Here the CDR3 reads CASSRRQGARETQYF. Written as DNA, the CDR3 is TGTGCCAGCTCACGCCGACAGGGGGCGCGGGAGACCCAGTACTTC. This chain joins TRBV18 and TRBJ2-5, with 10 nucleotides matching TRBD1. This CDR3 contains 15 residues. CDR1 and CDR2 from the germline V gene are KGHSH and LQKENI. With 4 bases clipped from V and 5 bases from J, the junction kept 7 bases outside the gene matches.

In its sample, this clone was seen once. The chain is built from TRBV5-4 and TRBJ1-1, with no clear D. The ends were cut back, 1 base at V and 6 bases at J, with 10 bases in the middle. This CDR3 contains 13 residues. Germline loops: CDR1 SGHNT, CDR2 YYREEE (reference sequence). CDR3 sequence (DNA): TGTGCCAGCAGCTTGTCGGGGAATGCTGAAGCTTTCTTT. Amino acids: CASSLSGNAEAFF.

This sequence joins TRBV7-3 and TRBJ2-1; 8 nucleotides line up with TRBD2. This CDR3 is 16 amino acids long. V lost 1 base, J lost 5 bases, and 7 bases stayed unmatched. Germline lookup yields CDR1 SGHTA and CDR2 FQGTGA. The CDR3 sequence is CASSLNRGGNNNEQFF. The CDR3 DNA reads TGTGCCAGCAGCTTAAATCGCGGGGGGAATAACAATGAGCAGTTCTTC.

This rearrangement joins TRBV7-2 to TRBJ2-3; 11 nucleotides match TRBD2. This CDR3 contains 16 residues. Germline CDR1 and CDR2: SGHTA and FQGNSA. The V gene end was trimmed by 7 bases and the J gene end by 9 bases; junction bases not matched to a gene: 15. Here the CDR3 reads CASTLTSGGPTSTQYF. The CDR3 bases are TGTGCCAGCACCCTTACTAGCGGGGGCCCCACGAGCACGCAGTATTTT.

The chain combines TRBV20-1 with TRBJ2-3; D gene ambiguous. Germline-derived CDR1 and CDR2 are DFQATT and SNEGSKA (reference sequence). This CDR3 has 11 amino acids. V dropped 0 bases and J dropped 5 bases, with 3 bases sitting between them. CDR3 amino acids: CSARDVDTQYF. DNA of the CDR3: TGCAGTGCTAGAGACGTAGATACGCAGTATTTT.

This chain uses TRBV7-2 with TRBJ1-1; D gene uncertain. The germline gives CDR1 SGHTA, CDR2 FQGNSA. The CDR3 sequence is 11 residues long. Deletions cut 5 bases from V and 11 bases from J, with 12 bases between. CDR3 bases: TGTGCCAGCAGCCCAGATATTCCCGCTTTCTTT. Residues: CASSPDIPAFF.

The rearrangement links TRBV30 to TRBJ1-1; no reliable D call. This CDR3 is built from 12 residues. The germline CDR1 and CDR2 sequences are GTSNPN and SVGIG (reference sequence). V was cut by 2 bases and J by 14 bases, with 18 bases left in between. For the CDR3, the DNA is TGTGCCTGGAGTCACGGAGTGATAGGAGAATTCTTT. Protein: CAWSHGVIGEFF.

The chain recombines TRBV6-6 with TRBJ1-2; a possible D gene is TRBD1 (5 bases). The CDR3 covers 14 residues. Trimming cost V 9 bases and J 0 bases, with 14 bases left between them. Per germline, CDR1 MNHNY and CDR2 SVGAGI (reference sequence). CDR3 in DNA: TGTGCCAGTGGGGCTACGGCGACTAACTATGGCTACACCTTC. The encoded protein is CASGATATNYGYTF.

This clone was observed a handful of times. The genes are TRBV7-8 and TRBJ1-2, with 9 positions matching TRBD1. Germline assignment: CDR1 SGHVS and CDR2 FQNEAQ. The CDR3 length is 14 residues. V gave up 5 bases and J gave up 8 bases; unmatched junction bases: 9. CDR3 amino acids: CASSPGTGIGGYTF. The CDR3 region has the DNA TGTGCCAGCAGCCCCGGGACAGGGATAGGAGGCTACACCTTC.

DNA for the CDR3: TGTGCCAGCAGCCTGGCGGGGGCTCACTACGAGCAGTACGTC. This gives the protein CASSLAGAHYEQYV. V and J are TRBV6-5 and TRBJ2-7; weak D call: TRBD2 (7 bases). The CDR3 runs 14 residues. The V gene's germline CDR1 is MNHEY and CDR2 SVGAGI. Trimming cost V 6 bases and J 3 bases, with 15 bases left between them.

The chain combines TRBV2 with TRBJ1-4, with 7 bases aligning to TRBD1. This CDR3 is built from 15 residues. Looked up from germline, CDR1 is SNHLY and CDR2 is FYNNEI. V lost 6 bases to trimming and J lost 8 bases; unmatched junction nucleotides: 12. In DNA form, the CDR3 reads TGTGCCAGCAGCGAACACGGGACAGTCGGGGAAAAACTGTTTTTT. It is translated as CASSEHGTVGEKLFF.

The rearrangement links TRBV5-1 to TRBJ1-6; possible D gene TRBD1, 6 bases. Between the trimmed V and J ends, which lost 4 bases and 3 bases, there was a span of 20 bases. This CDR3 is built from 18 residues. The germline CDR1 and CDR2 sequences are SGHRS and YFSETQ. Here the CDR3 reads CASSPRDLRGNYNSPLHF. DNA for the CDR3: TGCGCCAGCAGCCCGAGAGACCTCAGGGGTAACTATAATTCACCCCTCCACTTT.

The DNA for the CDR3 is TGTGCCAGCAGCCCAAGGAGTCGGGAGGCTGGCTACACCTTC. This codes for CASSPRSREAGYTF. This chain connects TRBV6-5 to TRBJ1-2; D is ambiguous. Germline values: CDR1 MNHEY, CDR2 SVGAGI. The CDR3 loop spans 14 amino acids. The ends were cut back, 6 bases at V and 7 bases at J, with 18 bases in the middle.

V gene TRBV4-1 combines with J gene TRBJ2-7; perhaps TRBD1 as D (5 bases). The CDR3 is 15 residues long. V was cut by 0 bases and J by 1 base, with 10 bases left in between. Germline assignment: CDR1 MGHRA and CDR2 YSYEKL. Here the CDR3 DNA reads TGCGCCAGCAGCCAAGATAGGCAGGGATCCTACGAGCAGTACTTC. Its protein is CASSQDRQGSYEQYF.

This rearrangement joins TRBV7-9 to TRBJ1-2; 7 nucleotides align to TRBD1. The CDR3 contains 13 residues. The trim removed 5 bases at V and 6 bases at J, leaving 6 bases unmatched. CDR1 and CDR2 from the germline V gene are SEHNR and FQNEAQ (reference sequence). This chain's CDR3 is CASSHKQGNGYTF. CDR3 sequence (DNA): TGTGCCAGCAGCCACAAACAGGGGAATGGCTACACCTTC. Full variable domain (outside the CDR3, taken from reference TRBV7-9 and TRBJ1-2): DTGVSQNPRHKITKRGQNVTFRCDPISEHNRLYWYRQTLGQGPEFLTYFQNEAQLEKSRLLSDRFSAERPKGSFSTLEIQRTEQGDSAMYLCASSHKQGNGYTFGSGTRLTVV.

This chain joins TRBV30 and TRBJ1-1; possibly TRBD1 for D (5 bases). Germline CDR1 and CDR2: GTSNPN and SVGIG (reference sequence). The CDR3 sequence is 14 residues long. V was clipped by 0 bases and J by 4 bases, with 12 bases between them. The CDR3 DNA reads TGTGCCTGGAGTGTGGGGGGTCGGGGCACTGAAGCTTTCTTT. This codes for CAWSVGGRGTEAFF.

This chain links TRBV10-3 with TRBJ1-1; 8 bases map to TRBD1. Trimming cost V 0 bases and J 5 bases; bases outside gene matches: 2. Germline V gene data show CDR1 as ENHRY and CDR2 as SYGVKD. CDR3 length equals 14 residues. The CDR3 DNA follows: TGTGCCATCAGTGAGTCACAGGGGGATACTGAAGCTTTCTTT. It translates to CAISESQGDTEAFF.

The count of this clone is one. The chain employs TRBV7-2 and TRBJ1-1; 8 nucleotides match TRBD1. The CDR3 sequence is 13 residues long. Germline V gene data show CDR1 as SGHTA and CDR2 as FQGNSA. Trimming at V came to 1 base and at J to 10 bases, leaving 5 bases not matched to a gene. The CDR3 region is CASSLERDRRAFF. The CDR3 DNA is TGTGCCAGCAGCTTAGAAAGGGACAGGCGAGCTTTCTTT.

CDR3: CASSFGTNTEAFF. CDR3 DNA sequence: TGTGCCAGCAGCTTCGGTACGAACACTGAAGCTTTCTTT. This sequence joins TRBV11-3 and TRBJ1-1, with D hard to call. This CDR3 has 13 amino acids. Trimming pared 3 bases from V and 1 base from J, leaving 6 bases between. Germline loops: CDR1 SGHNT, CDR2 YENEEA.

The J gene is TRBJ2-7, the V gene TRBV27; 12 positions agree with TRBD2. V lost 5 bases to trimming and J lost 3 bases; unmatched junction nucleotides: 2. The CDR3 has 14 amino acids. CDR1 is MNHEY and CDR2 is SMNVEV in the germline V gene (reference sequence). CDR3 amino acids: CASSRLAGDYEQYF. The CDR3 nucleotides read TGTGCCAGCAGTCGACTAGCGGGGGACTACGAGCAGTACTTC.

The chain combines TRBV2 with TRBJ1-1, with 7 positions matching TRBD1. Germline V gene data show CDR1 as SNHLY and CDR2 as FYNNEI. Losses at the gene ends were 5 bases for V and 2 bases for J; bases not matched to a gene: 5. The length of the CDR3 is 14 residues. Here the CDR3 reads CASSLRQGNTEAFF. In nucleotides, the CDR3 is TGTGCCAGCAGTCTCCGACAGGGAAACACTGAAGCTTTCTTT.

This chain uses TRBV18 with TRBJ2-5, with 11 bases matching TRBD1. In germline, CDR1 is KGHSH, CDR2 LQKENI. The CDR3 extends over 15 amino acids. V lost 3 bases to trimming and J lost 4 bases; unmatched junction nucleotides: 4. CDR3 bases: TGTGCCAGCTCACCGGGAGGACAGGGGGCAGAGACCCAGTACTTC. Amino acid sequence: CASSPGGQGAETQYF.

V is TRBV27 and J is TRBJ1-6, with 11 bases fitting TRBD1. The V gene's germline CDR1 is MNHEY and CDR2 SMNVEV (reference sequence). V trimming: 5 bases; J trimming: 6 bases; junction bases outside the gene matches: 9. The CDR3 sequence is 17 residues long. CDR3 in DNA: TGTGCCAGCAGTGGGAGTGGACAGGGGGCAAGTAATTCACCCCTCCACTTT. Residues: CASSGSGQGASNSPLHF.

This chain connects TRBV29-1 to TRBJ2-1; D gene ambiguous. Germline V gene data show CDR1 as SQVTM and CDR2 as ANQGSEA. The CDR3 has 12 residues. V lost 5 bases and J 7 bases, leaving 12 bases between the germline ends. CDR3 protein: CSVLALANEQFF. The CDR3 DNA reads as TGCAGCGTTCTCGCTTTGGCAAATGAGCAGTTCTTC.

The CDR3 DNA is TGTGCCAGCAGCCTACGAGAACTAGCGGGGGGTTACAATGAGCAGTTCTTC. It yields the protein CASSLRELAGGYNEQFF. The chain has TRBV7-2 and TRBJ2-1, with 12 bases identical to TRBD2. Trimming removed 5 bases from V and 4 bases from J; junction bases left unmatched: 9. CDR3 length: 17 amino acids. CDR1 is SGHTA and CDR2 is FQGNSA in the germline V gene. Combining the CDR3 with reference TRBV7-2 and TRBJ2-1 gives the whole variable domain GAGVSQSPSNKVTEKGKDVELRCDPISGHTALYWYRQSLGQGLEFLIYFQGNSAPDKSGLPSDRFSAERTGGSVSTLTIQRTQQEDSAVYLCASSLRELAGGYNEQFFGPGTRLTVL.